The 18 T cell receptor beta chains listed next were all sequenced from one sample in a study of blood T cell repertoires in COVID-19. Using immunoSEQ multiplex PCR, the repertoire was profiled, and TCRdb retains in-frame clones only, with some absent. The sample consists of tens of thousands of clones, roughly 89% of them appearing once. Sequencing was performed on peripheral blood. These receptors all come from a man older than 75 with acute or convalescent COVID-19.

The rearrangement uses TRBV21-1 and TRBJ1-1; the table's TRBD1 call for D was not verified on the DNA. TRBV21-1 is classified as a pseudogene. The CDR3 covers 17 residues. The CDR3 DNA follows: TGTGCCAGCAGCAAAGGGACAGGGGGCTGGAAAAACACTGAAGCTTTCTTT. Translation: CASSKGTGGWKNTEAFF.

The chain has TRBV6-5 and TRBJ2-5; 7 bases are a match to TRBD1. V lost 7 bases to trimming and J lost 1 base; unmatched junction nucleotides: 6. Germline assignment: CDR1 MNHEY and CDR2 SVGAGI. This CDR3 has 14 amino acids. CDR3: CASNRDSFQETQYF. CDR3 DNA: TGTGCCAGCAACCGGGACAGCTTCCAAGAGACCCAGTACTTC.

The rearrangement links TRBV19 to TRBJ2-7, with TRBD1 matching 8 bases. Trimming at V came to 5 bases and at J to 1 base, leaving 10 bases not matched to a gene. Germline V lookup: CDR1 LNHDA, CDR2 SQIVND (reference sequence). This CDR3 is built from 16 residues. CDR3 sequence reads: CASSSRTGTGSYEQYF. CDR3 nucleotides: TGTGCCAGTAGTTCCCGAACCGGGACAGGATCCTACGAGCAGTACTTC.

The J gene is TRBJ1-2, the V gene TRBV5-4; D possibly corresponds to TRBD1 (6 bases). Germline V lookup: CDR1 SGHNT, CDR2 YYREEE (reference sequence). This CDR3 is built from 14 residues. The V end was cut by 5 bases, the J end by 7 bases, with 18 bases between. The CDR3 loop reads CASSSDSAFAGYTF. The CDR3 DNA sequence: TGTGCCAGCAGTTCGGACAGTGCTTTTGCTGGCTACACCTTC.

The genes are TRBV28 and TRBJ1-2, with a tentative D call TRBD1 (5 bases). The CDR3 covers 14 residues. Germline V gene data show CDR1 as MDHEN and CDR2 as SYDVKM. V dropped 3 bases and J dropped 4 bases, with 12 bases sitting between them. CDR3 sequence reads: CASSFFGRGYGYTF. The CDR3 coding sequence is TGTGCCAGCAGTTTCTTTGGGAGGGGCTATGGCTACACCTTC.

This chain joins TRBV29-1 and TRBJ2-5, with D maybe TRBD2 (5 bases). The CDR3 loop spans 11 amino acids. Germline assignment: CDR1 SQVTM and CDR2 ANQGSEA. V shed 6 bases and J shed 4 bases, with 9 bases lying between them. DNA of the CDR3: TGCAGCGTCCGGGATGGAGAGACCCAGTACTTC. Translated: CSVRDGETQYF.

This clone turned up a few times. In DNA form, the CDR3 reads TGCGCCAGCAGCCAAGTGACAGGGGGGGGAAAACTGTTTTTT. This codes for CASSQVTGGGKLFF. The genes are TRBV4-1 and TRBJ1-4; 9 bases align to TRBD1. V lost 1 base and J lost 10; bases outside the gene matches: 4. This CDR3 has 14 amino acids. Germline V gives CDR1 MGHRA, CDR2 YSYEKL.

V is TRBV4-1 and J is TRBJ2-7; possible D gene TRBD1, 6 bases. V was shortened by 0 bases and J by 1 base, with 10 bases between the two germline ends. The CDR3 consists of 15 residues. The germline V gene has CDR1 MGHRA and CDR2 YSYEKL. The CDR3 region is CASSQELQGSYEQYF. CDR3 DNA sequence: TGCGCCAGCAGCCAAGAACTGCAGGGGTCCTACGAGCAGTACTTC.

This sequence joins TRBV18 and TRBJ2-3; D gene ambiguous. The germline V gene encodes CDR1 KGHSH and CDR2 LQKENI. The CDR3 sequence is 14 residues long. The V end was cut by 3 bases, the J end by 5 bases, with 12 bases between. CDR3 residues: CASSPQGGRDTQYF. CDR3 nucleotides: TGTGCCAGCTCACCCCAAGGCGGTCGAGATACGCAGTATTTT.

The chain uses TRBV19 and TRBJ2-7, with 11 bases aligning to TRBD1. Germline CDR1 reads LNHDA; CDR2 reads SQIVND (reference sequence). Trimming removed 6 bases from V and 3 bases from J; junction bases left unmatched: 10. The CDR3 is made up of 16 amino acids. In nucleotides, the CDR3 is TGTGCCAGTAGCCCCCAGGGGACAGGGGGTCTCTACGAGCAGTACTTC. It is translated as CASSPQGTGGLYEQYF.

The chain is built from TRBV2 and TRBJ1-6; unclear D gene. Trimming cost V 5 bases and J 4 bases, with 12 bases left between them. The CDR3 is 15 residues long. CDR1 is SNHLY and CDR2 is FYNNEI in the germline V gene. CDR3 in amino acids: CASSTIQLYNSPLHF. The CDR3 coding sequence is TGTGCCAGCAGTACGATACAGCTGTATAATTCACCCCTCCACTTT.

On this clone: The sample holds other DNA sequences that translate to the same CDR3. The chain uses TRBV18 and TRBJ1-1; a possible D gene is TRBD1 (5 bases). The CDR3 covers 14 residues. Trimming removed 1 base from V and 0 bases from J, with 6 bases in between. The germline CDR1 and CDR2 sequences are KGHSH and LQKENI. The CDR3 coding sequence is TGTGCCAGCTCACCACAGGGGTTGAACACTGAAGCTTTCTTT. This sequence encodes CASSPQGLNTEAFF.

The J gene is TRBJ1-2, the V gene TRBV3-1 (or the pseudogene TRBV3-2), with a tentative D call TRBD1 (6 bases). This CDR3 has 14 residues. V was pared by 4 bases and J by 6 bases, with 15 bases between. CDR1 and CDR2 from the germline V gene are LGHDT and YNNKEL (reference sequence). DNA of the CDR3: TGTGCCAGCAGCCCCGCCCACAGGGATAATGGCTACACCTTC. This gives the protein CASSPAHRDNGYTF.

The CDR3 DNA reads TGTGCCAGCTCACCTTGGACAGGGGGCGACTATGGCTACACCTTC. This codes for CASSPWTGGDYGYTF. The gene calls are TRBV18 and TRBJ1-2; 11 positions agree with TRBD1. The J segment lost 3 bases and the V segment lost 3 bases, leaving 3 bases of the junction unmatched. From germline, CDR1 is KGHSH and CDR2 LQKENI. The CDR3 length is 15 residues.

In its sample, this clone was seen once. This chain joins TRBV11-2 and TRBJ2-7, with D possibly matching TRBD2 (5 bases). The CDR3 runs to 14 residues. Trimming took 5 bases from V and 2 from J, leaving 13 bases between them. Per germline, CDR1 SGHAT and CDR2 FQNNGV. CDR3 amino acids: CASSVSAVPYEQYF. The DNA for the CDR3 is TGTGCCAGCAGCGTCTCAGCGGTTCCCTACGAGCAGTACTTC.

J is TRBJ2-5 and V is TRBV5-1; D perhaps matches TRBD2 (7 bases). Trimming shortened V by 4 bases and J by 5 bases, and 18 bases separated the two germline ends. Germline V gives CDR1 SGHRS, CDR2 YFSETQ. The CDR3 sequence is 15 residues long. The CDR3 reads CASSTLAGAGETQYF. The CDR3, as DNA: TGCGCCAGCAGCACACTCGCGGGGGCGGGGGAGACCCAGTACTTC.

The CDR3 DNA sequence: TGCAGCGTTGACCGCGGGATCGGGAGTGGCTACACCTTC. Translation gives CSVDRGIGSGYTF. The chain couples TRBV29-1 to TRBJ1-2, with unresolved D. The CDR3 is 13 residues long. Trimming left V 3 bases short and J 7 bases short, with 15 bases between. Germline-derived CDR1 and CDR2 are SQVTM and ANQGSEA.

This clone was recorded once. The V call is TRBV6-5, the J call TRBJ2-1; weak D call: TRBD1 (6 bases). CDR1 is MNHEY, CDR2 SVGAGI, per germline. The CDR3 consists of 14 residues. Deletions cut 6 bases from V and 5 bases from J, with 14 bases between. The CDR3 here is CASSPMDSDNEQFF. The DNA for the CDR3 is TGTGCCAGCAGCCCAATGGACAGCGACAATGAGCAGTTCTTC.